This T cell receptor (beta chain) was sequenced in a study of Ad26.COV2.S vaccination and SARS-CoV-2 variants. Treatment reported: 15 to 20 received Ad26.COV2.S at low or high dose, single or two shots; roughly five received placebo; per-sample allocation not given. The samples were gathered on day 63 after the first injection of vaccine or placebo. The method was immunoSEQ multiplex PCR; TCRdb's version includes in-frame clones alone and lacks a portion of them. The table shows about 440,000 clones, with 90% occurring only once. V dropped 7 bases and J dropped 6; count of bases not matched to a gene: 3. The CDR3 totals 11 residues.

The starting material was peripheral blood, obtained in a trial of Ad26.COV2.S vaccine versus placebo. The receptor's source is a person between 18 and 65 years old who received the Ad26.COV2.S COVID-19 vaccine or a placebo. The chain has TRBV12-3 or TRBV12-4 and TRBJ2-7; 7 bases agree with TRBD2. The CDR3 here is CASKGGSEQYF. The CDR3 coding sequence is TGTGCCAGCAAGGGCGGGAGCGAGCAGTACTTC.